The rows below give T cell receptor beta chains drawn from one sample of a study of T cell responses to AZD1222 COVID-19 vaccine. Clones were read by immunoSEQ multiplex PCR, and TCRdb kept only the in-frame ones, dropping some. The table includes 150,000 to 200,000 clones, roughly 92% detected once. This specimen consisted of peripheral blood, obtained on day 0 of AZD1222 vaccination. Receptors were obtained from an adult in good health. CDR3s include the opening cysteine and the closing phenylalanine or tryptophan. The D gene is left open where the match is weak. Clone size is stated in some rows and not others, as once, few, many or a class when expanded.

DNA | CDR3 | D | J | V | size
TGTGCCAGAACCTCCGGGAACTATGGCTACACCTTC | CARTSGNYGYTF | - | TRBJ1-2 | TRBV6-4 | -
TGTGCCAGGCCTGGGAGGGACTTAAGCTACACCTTC | CARPGRDLSYTF | - | TRBJ1-2 | TRBV6-5 | -
TGTGCCAGCAGCCACCTGGACAGGGGGAAAAACATTCAGTACTTC | CASSHLDRGKNIQYF | TRBD1 | TRBJ2-4 | TRBV7-9 | -
TGTGCCAGCAGCCCCTCCAGGACTAACTACAATGAGCAGTTCTTC | CASSPSRTNYNEQFF | - | TRBJ2-1 | TRBV5-5 | -
TGTGCCAGCAGCCAAGATGGGAGCGGGGGGCCCTTTAGAGATACGCAGTATTTT | CASSQDGSGGPFRDTQYF | TRBD2 | TRBJ2-3 | TRBV4-2 | -
TGTGCCAGTAGGAGGCGGGAATTGGGGAACACTGAAGCTTTCTTT | CASRRRELGNTEAFF | - | TRBJ1-1 | TRBV19 | -
TGTGCCACAACAGGGACTAACACTGAAGCTTTCTTT | CATTGTNTEAFF | - | TRBJ1-1 | TRBV10-3 | -
TGTGCCAGCAGCCAAAGACAGAACTCTAACTATGGCTACACCTTC | CASSQRQNSNYGYTF | - | TRBJ1-2 | TRBV3-1/TRBV3-2 | once
TGTGCCTGGAGTCCCGGGACAGGGGGCACTGAAGCTTTCTTT | CAWSPGTGGTEAFF | TRBD1 | TRBJ1-1 | TRBV30 | -
TGTGCCAGTAGCGTCACAGGGGGAGCCTACGAGCAGTACTTC | CASSVTGGAYEQYF | TRBD1 | TRBJ2-7 | TRBV19 | -
TGTGCCAGCAGCCAAGATGACGGACTAGCGGGGGGATCCTACAATGAGCAGTTCTTC | CASSQDDGLAGGSYNEQFF | TRBD2 | TRBJ2-1 | TRBV4-2 | -
TGTGCCTGGAGTGGCCTTCTAGCGGGAGGGAACAATGAGCAGTTCTTC | CAWSGLLAGGNNEQFF | TRBD2 | TRBJ2-1 | TRBV30 | -
TGCGCCAGCCGTGGTTCCATGAACACTGAAGCTTTCTTT | CASRGSMNTEAFF | - | TRBJ1-1 | TRBV4-3 | -
TGTGCCAGCAGTTTATCCCCTAGCGGGAGCTCCTACAATGAGCAGTTCTTC | CASSLSPSGSSYNEQFF | TRBD2 | TRBJ2-1 | TRBV27 | -
TGTGCCAGCAGCCCGCTTTCCACAACTGAAGCTTTCTTT | CASSPLSTTEAFF | - | TRBJ1-1 | TRBV7-2 | -
TGTGCCAGTAGTGACACTTACAATCAGCCCCAGCATTTT | CASSDTYNQPQHF | - | TRBJ1-5 | TRBV19 | -
TGTGCCAGCAGCCCAGGGGGATCCTACGAGCAGTACTTC | CASSPGGSYEQYF | TRBD1 | TRBJ2-7 | TRBV12-3/TRBV12-4 | -
TGCGCCAGCAGCCCTAGCGGGGGATACACAGATACGCAGTATTTT | CASSPSGGYTDTQYF | TRBD2 | TRBJ2-3 | TRBV5-1 | -
TGTGCCAGCAGCTTAACTAGCGGCACCTACGAGCAGTACTTC | CASSLTSGTYEQYF | TRBD2 | TRBJ2-7 | TRBV7-9 | -
TGTGCCAGCAGGGGTAATCTTCCAGGGGGAGATACGCAGTATTTT | CASRGNLPGGDTQYF | TRBD1 | TRBJ2-3 | TRBV2 | -
TGTGCCAGCAGCTTAGTCAGTACGAACACCGGGGAGCTGTTTTTT | CASSLVSTNTGELFF | - | TRBJ2-2 | TRBV7-2 | -
TGTGCCAGCAGCCTAACGGGGGGCACTGAAGCTTTCTTT | CASSLTGGTEAFF | - | TRBJ1-1 | TRBV7-9 | -
TGTGCCTGTGGAAAGGCGAGGCACAATGAGCAGTTCTTC | CACGKARHNEQFF | - | TRBJ2-1 | TRBV12-3/TRBV12-4 | -
TGTGCCAGCAGCTCAGCGGGGGGGCCACTCTATGGCTACACCTTC | CASSSAGGPLYGYTF | - | TRBJ1-2 | TRBV5-4 | few
TGTGCCAGCAGCTCCGGGACGGGGAGCACAAATGAGCAGTTCTTC | CASSSGTGSTNEQFF | - | TRBJ2-1 | TRBV13 | -
TGCGCCAGCAGCCGAGAAGGGAGCTACAATGAGCAGTTCTTC | CASSREGSYNEQFF | - | TRBJ2-1 | TRBV5-1 | few
TGTGCCAGCTCACCACGACGGGCGAGGGGCACTGAAGCTTTCTTT | CASSPRRARGTEAFF | - | TRBJ1-1 | TRBV18 | -
TGTGCCAGCAGCGTAGAGTCTATCGGGACGAACACTGAAGCTTTCTTT | CASSVESIGTNTEAFF | - | TRBJ1-1 | TRBV9 | once
TGTGCCAGCAGTAAACACCTCGTCGTCCTGTTTTTT | CASSKHLVVLFF | - | TRBJ2-2 | TRBV2 | -
TGTGCCAGCAGCCCCGACAGGGGGCGATACGAGCAGTACTTC | CASSPDRGRYEQYF | TRBD1 | TRBJ2-7 | TRBV7-9 | -
TGTGCCAGCAGCCAACGATCTACAGGGTTGGCTGGAAACACCATATATTTT | CASSQRSTGLAGNTIYF | - | TRBJ1-3 | TRBV14 | -
TGTGCCAGCAGCCAAGTCACGGGACTAGCGGTTAACACCGGGGAGCTGTTTTTT | CASSQVTGLAVNTGELFF | TRBD2 | TRBJ2-2 | TRBV14 | -
TGTGCCAGCAGCGCCGACAGGGGCGTAGGGTTGTTTTTT | CASSADRGVGLFF | TRBD1 | TRBJ1-4 | TRBV7-2 | -
TGTGCCAGTATGTCTCTCAGCGGGGGGTTGGAGACCCAGTACTTC | CASMSLSGGLETQYF | TRBD2 | TRBJ2-5 | TRBV19 | -
TGTGCCAGCAGCTCAGGTGAGCGGGGCTCAATGTTT | CASSSGERGSMF | TRBD2 | TRBJ2-3 | TRBV7-9 | -
TGTGCCAGCAGCCCCGGCCGTGCAGGACTCATCCCGAACACTGAAGCTTTCTTT | CASSPGRAGLIPNTEAFF | - | TRBJ1-1 | TRBV7-8 | -
TGTGCCAGCAGCTTGGAACAGGGGGTGTGGGAGACCCAGTACTTC | CASSLEQGVWETQYF | TRBD1 | TRBJ2-5 | TRBV5-5 | once
TGTGCCAGCAGCCCTAGGGACAGGGGAGGCACTGAAGCTTTCTTT | CASSPRDRGGTEAFF | TRBD1 | TRBJ1-1 | TRBV3-1/TRBV3-2 | once
TGTGCCAGCACCTTTGGGAGGTTGGAAGCTTTCTTT | CASTFGRLEAFF | - | TRBJ1-1 | TRBV12-3/TRBV12-4 | -
TGCGCCAGCAGTGAAACGGTAGCGCAATACAATGAGCAGTTCTTC | CASSETVAQYNEQFF | - | TRBJ2-1 | TRBV10-1 | once
TGCGCCAGCAGTGGGTCCCTTCCTATCTCCTACGAGCAGTACTTC | CASSGSLPISYEQYF | - | TRBJ2-7 | TRBV10-2 | -
TGTGCCAGCAGCCAAGATTTTCGAGGCGGAAACACCATATATTTT | CASSQDFRGGNTIYF | - | TRBJ1-3 | TRBV3-1/TRBV3-2 | -
TGTGCCAGCAGCCACCTCCTCTCCCGGGACAGGGGGTACGAGCAGTACTTC | CASSHLLSRDRGYEQYF | - | TRBJ2-7 | TRBV21-1 | -
TGCGCCAGCAGGGCAGACAGTAACTATGGCTACACCTTC | CASRADSNYGYTF | - | TRBJ1-2 | TRBV5-1 | few
TGTGCCAGCAGTTACTCAGGGACAGGGTCTAACTATGGCTACACCTTC | CASSYSGTGSNYGYTF | TRBD1 | TRBJ1-2 | TRBV6-5 | -
TGTGCCATCAGTGAATTTGTCGATACGCAGTATTTT | CAISEFVDTQYF | - | TRBJ2-3 | TRBV10-3 | once